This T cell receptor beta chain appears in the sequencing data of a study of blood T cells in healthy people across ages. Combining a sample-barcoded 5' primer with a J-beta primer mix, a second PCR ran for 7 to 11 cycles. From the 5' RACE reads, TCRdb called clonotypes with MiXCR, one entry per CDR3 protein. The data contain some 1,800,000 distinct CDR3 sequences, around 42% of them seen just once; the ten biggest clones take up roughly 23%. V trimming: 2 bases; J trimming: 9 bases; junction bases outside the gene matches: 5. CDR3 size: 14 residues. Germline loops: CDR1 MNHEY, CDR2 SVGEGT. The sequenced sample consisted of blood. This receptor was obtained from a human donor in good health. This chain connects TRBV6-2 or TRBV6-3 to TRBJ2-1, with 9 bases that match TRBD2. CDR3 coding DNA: TGTGCCAGCAGTTACCGCGGGGGGGCCATTGAGCAGTTCTTC. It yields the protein CASSYRGGAIEQFF.